The present entry profiles one TCR beta chain with its context. Profiling relied on immunoSEQ multiplex PCR, and the TCRdb table lists in-frame clones only, not all of them. The table includes tens of thousands of clones, 86% detected once. This entry belongs to a study of blood T cell repertoires in COVID-19. Study at large: Sources were T cells, B-cell-depleted T cells, or PBMCs; the material itself was cDNA or gDNA.

CDR3 length equals 14 residues. From germline, CDR1 is MNHEY and CDR2 SMNVEV (reference sequence). V gave up 7 bases and J gave up 4 bases, with 13 bases separating them. The source of this sequence is a man aged 30-40 years with acute or convalescent COVID-19. The chain is built from TRBV27 and TRBJ2-2, with a weak D call TRBD2 (6 bases). Sequencing was done on a sample of peripheral blood. CDR3 sequence reads: CASIPAGSTGELFF. The CDR3 DNA reads as TGTGCCAGCATTCCGGCGGGGAGCACCGGGGAGCTGTTTTTT.